A selection of T cell receptor beta chains follows, all from one sample in a study of blood T cell repertoires in COVID-19. Sequencing used immunoSEQ multiplex PCR; TCRdb keeps in-frame clones, though not all of them. Here the sample spans a few hundred thousand clones, roughly 88% being singletons. The sample taken for sequencing was peripheral blood. The receptors here all came from a woman aged 50 to 60 with COVID-19, enrolled during active disease. CDR3s include the opening cysteine and the closing phenylalanine or tryptophan. A D gene is named only where the DNA matches it firmly. Clone size is shown for a subset of rows, as once, few, many or a class of expanded clone.

abundance	v_gene	d_gene	j_gene	len	CDR3nt	CDR3aa
-	TRBV9	-	TRBJ1-1	13	TGTGCCAGCAGCGTAGCGACAAACACTGAAGCTTTCTTT	CASSVATNTEAFF
-	TRBV10-3	TRBD1	TRBJ2-1	13	TGTGCCATCAGCTACAGGGGAAGGGATGAGCAGTTCTTC	CAISYRGRDEQFF
-	TRBV30	TRBD1	TRBJ2-2	13	TGTGCCTGGAGCCCAGGGACAGCCGGGGAGCTGTTTTTT	CAWSPGTAGELFF
-	TRBV1	-	TRBJ2-3	17	TGCACCAGCAGCCAAGTGGGTGGGGCCCCCGGCACAGATACGCAGTATTTT	CTSSQVGGAPGTDTQYF
-	TRBV5-4	-	TRBJ1-1	14	TGTGCCAGCAGCTTGGGGACAGCGAACACTGAAGCTTTCTTT	CASSLGTANTEAFF
-	TRBV7-9	-	TRBJ1-5	15	TGTGCCAGCAGCCCTTACGCGGATAGCAATCAGCCCCAGCATTTT	CASSPYADSNQPQHF
-	TRBV3-1/TRBV3-2	-	TRBJ2-1	13	TGTGCCAGCAGACCGTGGGGGGACCGGGAGCAGTTCTTC	CASRPWGDREQFF
-	TRBV7-8	-	TRBJ1-2	16	TGTGCCAGCACCAGAAAGGGTGCCAGGGCAGACTATGGCTACACCTTC	CASTRKGARADYGYTF
-	TRBV5-5	-	TRBJ1-1	12	TGTGCCAGCAATCGGCGGGGCACTGAAGCTTTCTTT	CASNRRGTEAFF
-	TRBV5-1	-	TRBJ1-6	13	TGCGCCAGCAGCCTCGAGTTCAATTCACCCCTCCACTTT	CASSLEFNSPLHF
-	TRBV11-2	TRBD1	TRBJ2-3	15	TGTGCCAGCAGCCCGAGGACAGGGGGCCCCGATACGCAGTATTTT	CASSPRTGGPDTQYF
-	TRBV18	TRBD1	TRBJ1-2	13	TGTGCCAGCTCACGGGGACAGGAGGATGGCTACACCTTC	CASSRGQEDGYTF
once	TRBV6-5	-	TRBJ2-5	13	TGTGCCAGCAGCCAGACAGACCAAGAGACCCAGTACTTC	CASSQTDQETQYF
-	TRBV18	-	TRBJ1-2	13	TGTGCCAGCTCACCCCAGGGTGAGAACGGCTACACCTTC	CASSPQGENGYTF
-	TRBV5-1	TRBD1	TRBJ2-2	13	TGCGCCAGCAGCTTACAGGGGGCCGGGGAGCTGTTTTTT	CASSLQGAGELFF
-	TRBV6-1	TRBD1	TRBJ2-2	14	TGTGCCAGCAGTGAGGGACAGGGGACCGGGGAGCTGTTTTTT	CASSEGQGTGELFF
few	TRBV5-1	-	TRBJ1-3	14	TGCGCCAGCAGCCCAGGACAATCTGGAAACACCATATATTTT	CASSPGQSGNTIYF
-	TRBV2	-	TRBJ2-1	11	TGTGCCAGCAGGCAGGGATATGAGCAGTTCTTC	CASRQGYEQFF
-	TRBV24-1	-	TRBJ1-6	14	TGTGCCACCAGTGACTATAAACCGAATTCACCCCTCCACTTT	CATSDYKPNSPLHF
-	TRBV18	-	TRBJ2-4	15	TGTGCCAGCTCACCAGCCCTGGGCTCGGATAACATTCAGTACTTC	CASSPALGSDNIQYF
-	TRBV11-2	TRBD1	TRBJ1-2	17	TGTGCCAGCAGCTTAAAGTGGTCCAGGGGGCTAAAAAATGGCTACACCTTC	CASSLKWSRGLKNGYTF
-	TRBV18	-	TRBJ1-2	15	TGTGCCAGCTCACCAAGCCACGGGGAAAACTATGGCTACACCTTC	CASSPSHGENYGYTF
-	TRBV5-6	TRBD1	TRBJ2-7	17	TGTGCCAGCAGCCCCCGGACAGGCGTAGGGGTCAACTACGAGCAGTACTTC	CASSPRTGVGVNYEQYF
few	TRBV4-2	TRBD2	TRBJ2-3	18	TGTGCCAGCAGGCACCAAGATCTAGCGGGGGGGCCCGCAGATACGCAGTATTTT	CASRHQDLAGGPADTQYF
few	TRBV10-1	-	TRBJ2-2	16	TGCGCCAGCAGTGATCGAGCTACGCTAAACACCGGGGAGCTGTTTTTT	CASSDRATLNTGELFF
-	TRBV9	TRBD2	TRBJ2-7	14	TGTGCCAGCAGCGTAGCGGGGGGATTCTACGAGCAGTACTTC	CASSVAGGFYEQYF
-	TRBV9	TRBD2	TRBJ2-1	16	TGTGCCAGCAGCGAGCCCTCGCGGGGGGGCATTGATGAGCAGTTCTTC	CASSEPSRGGIDEQFF
-	TRBV6-5	-	TRBJ1-1	14	TGTGCCAGCAGCCTCGACAGGATGAACACTGAAGCTTTCTTT	CASSLDRMNTEAFF
-	TRBV11-2	TRBD1	TRBJ1-4	18	TGTGCCAGCAGCTTCGCCGCGGGACAGGGACAAGGAAATGAAAAACTGTTTTTT	CASSFAAGQGQGNEKLFF
-	TRBV19	-	TRBJ1-1	13	TGTGCCAGTAGTCCGGGTCGAGACACTGAAGCTTTCTTT	CASSPGRDTEAFF
-	TRBV5-1	TRBD2	TRBJ2-1	13	TGCGCCAGCAGCTTCGTCGGGGGGGATGAGCAGTTCTTC	CASSFVGGDEQFF
-	TRBV6-5	-	TRBJ2-1	12	TGTGCCACCTCGGGGTCCTACAATGAGCAGTTCTTC	CATSGSYNEQFF
-	TRBV7-8	TRBD1	TRBJ2-7	13	TGTGCCAGCAGCTTAGCGACAGGGTGGGAGCAGTACTTC	CASSLATGWEQYF
-	TRBV7-3	-	TRBJ1-2	14	TGTGCCAGCAGCTTATCACGATACGGTCATGGCTACACCTTC	CASSLSRYGHGYTF
-	TRBV6-5	TRBD1	TRBJ1-6	15	TGTGCCGGACGCCGGGACAGGGACCCTTATTCACCCCTCCACTTT	CAGRRDRDPYSPLHF